A selection of T cell receptor beta chains follows, all from one sample in a study of blood T cell repertoires in COVID-19. Sequenced by immunoSEQ multiplex PCR; TCRdb stores in-frame clones only, minus some. The sample has about 370,000 clones; around 92% are singletons. Sequences were obtained from peripheral blood. The receptors shown here come from a woman younger than 45 with COVID-19, enrolled during active disease. Both conserved end residues are part of each CDR3. Fields, in order: CDR3 protein, CDR3 DNA, J gene, D gene, V gene, clone size. The D gene is left open where the match is weak. A row's size may be missing; if present it is once, few, many or a size class.

CASSLAAYTDTQYF | TGTGCCAGCAGCTTAGCTGCCTACACAGATACGCAGTATTTT | TRBJ2-3 | - | TRBV7-2 | few
CASSLEGGYNSPLHF | TGCGCCAGCAGCTTAGAAGGGGGCTATAATTCACCCCTCCACTTT | TRBJ1-6 | - | TRBV5-1 | -
CASSPTGGGQPQHF | TGTGCCAGCAGTCCAACAGGGGGCGGCCAGCCCCAGCATTTT | TRBJ1-5 | TRBD1 | TRBV7-8 | -
CASNVQGVSPLHF | TGTGCCAGCAATGTACAGGGGGTTTCACCCCTCCACTTT | TRBJ1-6 | TRBD1 | TRBV28 | -
CASSKRPGLHTDTQYF | TGTGCCAGCAGCAAACGTCCGGGACTTCACACAGATACGCAGTATTTT | TRBJ2-3 | - | TRBV7-2 | -
CATSRRRGGYSYNEQFF | TGTGCCACCAGCAGACGGCGCGGGGGGTACTCCTACAATGAGCAGTTCTTC | TRBJ2-1 | TRBD2 | TRBV15 | -
CAWSVRESANEQFF | TGTGCCTGGAGTGTGCGGGAGTCGGCCAATGAGCAGTTCTTC | TRBJ2-1 | TRBD2 | TRBV30 | -
CASISRGLNTEAFF | TGTGCCAGCATCTCTAGGGGATTGAACACTGAAGCTTTCTTT | TRBJ1-1 | - | TRBV6-5 | -
CASSGGQPPHGYTF | TGCGCCAGCAGCGGGGGACAGCCCCCCCATGGCTACACCTTC | TRBJ1-2 | TRBD1 | TRBV5-1 | -
CASSQERGLIATGELFF | TGTGCCAGCAGCCAAGAAAGGGGCCTCATTGCCACCGGGGAGCTGTTTTTT | TRBJ2-2 | - | TRBV3-1/TRBV3-2 | -
CASSSLQGLSETQYF | TGTGCCAGCAGCTCTCTACAGGGGTTGAGCGAGACCCAGTACTTC | TRBJ2-5 | TRBD1 | TRBV7-2 | -
CASSSYRQGYNEQFF | TGTGCCAGCAGCTCCTATCGACAGGGGTACAATGAGCAGTTCTTC | TRBJ2-1 | TRBD1 | TRBV7-8 | once
CAWGDYSSYNEQFF | TGTGCCTGGGGGGACTACAGCTCCTACAATGAGCAGTTCTTC | TRBJ2-1 | TRBD2 | TRBV30 | once
CASSHDRGKNEKLFF | TGCGCCAGCAGCCACGACAGGGGCAAAAATGAAAAACTGTTTTTT | TRBJ1-4 | TRBD1 | TRBV5-1 | -
CASRPLSGGAHEQYF | TGTGCCAGCAGACCTCTTAGCGGGGGGGCGCACGAGCAGTACTTC | TRBJ2-7 | TRBD2 | TRBV6-2/TRBV6-3 | -
CASSEAYGSRVKNEQFF | TGTGCCAGCAGTGAAGCCTATGGGAGTCGGGTAAAGAATGAGCAGTTCTTC | TRBJ2-1 | - | TRBV2 | once
CASSPRTGTSDTQYF | TGTGCCAGCAGCCCCCGGACAGGGACCTCCGATACGCAGTATTTT | TRBJ2-3 | TRBD1 | TRBV9 | -
CASSQAPSSVNTGELFF | TGCGCCAGCAGCCAAGCTCCGAGTAGCGTGAACACCGGGGAGCTGTTTTTT | TRBJ2-2 | - | TRBV4-3 | -
CASLPRGQGGTEAFF | TGTGCCAGCTTACCAAGGGGCCAGGGTGGCACTGAAGCTTTCTTT | TRBJ1-1 | - | TRBV19 | -
CASSNLLAPENEQFF | TGTGCCAGCAGTAACCTACTAGCGCCGGAGAATGAGCAGTTCTTC | TRBJ2-1 | TRBD2 | TRBV28 | -
CASSPLQLAGGHGEQFF | TGTGCCAGCAGTCCACTACAATTAGCGGGGGGGCACGGTGAGCAGTTCTTC | TRBJ2-1 | TRBD2 | TRBV2 | -
CSVRAVGADTEAFF | TGCAGCGTCCGAGCAGTAGGGGCGGACACTGAAGCTTTCTTT | TRBJ1-1 | - | TRBV29-1 | -
CASRVDRGYGYTF | TGTGCCAGTAGAGTAGACAGGGGCTATGGCTACACCTTC | TRBJ1-2 | TRBD1 | TRBV19 | once
CASSQELQGSYEQYF | TGTGCCAGCAGCCAAGAGCTACAGGGTTCATACGAGCAGTACTTC | TRBJ2-7 | - | TRBV6-5 | -
CSASSPLGTYNEQFF | TGCAGTGCTAGTTCCCCACTAGGTACCTACAATGAGCAGTTCTTC | TRBJ2-1 | - | TRBV20-1 | few
CASSTPGGAYGYTF | TGTGCCAGTAGTACCCCCGGGGGAGCCTATGGCTACACCTTC | TRBJ1-2 | - | TRBV19 | -
CASSESLPGQGSYEQYF | TGCGCCAGCAGTGAGTCATTGCCGGGACAGGGATCCTACGAGCAGTACTTC | TRBJ2-7 | TRBD1 | TRBV10-1 | -
CASSYSGRLTGELFF | TGTGCCAGCAGTTATAGCGGGAGACTCACCGGGGAGCTGTTTTTT | TRBJ2-2 | TRBD2 | TRBV11-2 | -
CASSPRGRSGSTETQYF | TGTGCCAGCAGCCCAAGGGGGCGCAGCGGGAGTACGGAGACCCAGTACTTC | TRBJ2-5 | - | TRBV11-3 | -
CASAIGQGSTRVLF | TGTGCCAGCGCCATCGGACAGGGATCAACACGGGTCCTCTTT | TRBJ1-1 | TRBD1 | TRBV6-5 | -
CASSGGAEETQYF | TGTGCCAGCAGTGGGGGGGCAGAAGAGACCCAGTACTTC | TRBJ2-5 | - | TRBV28 | -
CASVGLAGGNEQFF | TGTGCCAGCGTGGGACTAGCGGGAGGGAATGAGCAGTTCTTC | TRBJ2-1 | TRBD2 | TRBV19 | -
CASSDTGGSRGKLFF | TGTGCCAGCAGTGATACAGGGGGCTCTCGAGGAAAACTGTTTTTT | TRBJ1-4 | TRBD1 | TRBV6-2/TRBV6-3 | -
CSVEDRSPEGYTF | TGCAGCGTTGAAGATCGTAGCCCCGAGGGCTACACCTTC | TRBJ1-2 | - | TRBV29-1 | -
CASTAGVGDSPLHF | TGTGCCAGCACCGCAGGGGTCGGAGATTCACCCCTCCACTTT | TRBJ1-6 | - | TRBV6-5 | -
CASSPRDRNTEAFF | TGTGCCAGCAGCCCCCGGGACAGGAACACTGAAGCTTTCTTT | TRBJ1-1 | TRBD1 | TRBV11-3 | -
CASSQDGGLYEQYF | TGTGCCAGCAGCCAAGATGGAGGACTGTACGAGCAGTACTTC | TRBJ2-7 | - | TRBV3-1/TRBV3-2 | -
CASSTPRSGETQYF | TGTGCCAGTAGTACCCCAAGGTCGGGGGAGACCCAGTACTTC | TRBJ2-5 | - | TRBV19 | -
CASSPGIGTGEGYTF | TGTGCCAGCTCCCCCGGGATTGGGACAGGGGAAGGCTACACCTTC | TRBJ1-2 | TRBD1 | TRBV18 | -
CSEAGGGLGYGYTF | TGCAGCGAGGCGGGCGGGGGGCTCGGCTATGGCTACACCTTC | TRBJ1-2 | - | TRBV29-1 | -
CASSLAQYYEQYF | TGTGCCAGCAGTTTAGCGCAGTACTACGAGCAGTACTTC | TRBJ2-7 | - | TRBV12-3/TRBV12-4 | -
CASSASGSSYNEQFF | TGTGCTAGCAGCGCAAGCGGGAGCTCCTACAATGAGCAGTTCTTC | TRBJ2-1 | TRBD2 | TRBV7-7 | -
CASSPPGTHENEQFF | TGTGCCAGCAGCCCACCCGGGACTCATGAGAATGAGCAGTTCTTC | TRBJ2-1 | - | TRBV7-9 | -
CASSFSSGGNQPQHF | TGTGCCAGCAGTTTCAGTTCAGGGGGCAATCAGCCCCAGCATTTT | TRBJ1-5 | - | TRBV28 | once
CASSIRGGRGLTDTQYF | TGCGCCAGCAGCATAAGGGGGGGCAGGGGGCTCACAGATACGCAGTATTTT | TRBJ2-3 | - | TRBV5-1 | -
CASSLVGLAAYEQYF | TGTGCCAGCAGCTTAGTAGGGCTAGCGGCCTACGAGCAGTACTTC | TRBJ2-7 | TRBD2 | TRBV7-4 | -
CASSLGTGAIIEAFF | TGCGCCAGCAGCTTGGGCACGGGAGCTATAATTGAAGCTTTCTTT | TRBJ1-1 | - | TRBV5-1 | -
CASRGPSGGPQETQYF | TGTGCCAGCAGGGGCCCTAGCGGGGGACCCCAAGAGACCCAGTACTTC | TRBJ2-5 | TRBD2 | TRBV11-2 | -
CASSQDRERTGYNEQFF | TGCGCCAGCAGCCAAGATAGGGAGCGGACCGGCTACAATGAGCAGTTCTTC | TRBJ2-1 | - | TRBV4-1 | -
CASSLGQGGGGELFF | TGCGCCAGCAGCCTGGGACAGGGGGGCGGCGGGGAGCTGTTTTTT | TRBJ2-2 | TRBD1 | TRBV4-3 | -
CASRTVNQGFTKRDEKLFF | TGTGCCAGCAGAACAGTTAACCAGGGATTTACAAAGCGGGATGAAAAACTGTTTTTT | TRBJ1-4 | - | TRBV2 | -
CASSPGGVGQETQYF | TGCGCCAGCAGCCCGGGGGGGGTGGGACAAGAGACCCAGTACTTC | TRBJ2-5 | TRBD2 | TRBV4-3 | -
CASSYETDYEQYF | TGTGCCAGCAGTTACGAGACAGACTACGAGCAGTACTTC | TRBJ2-7 | - | TRBV6-2/TRBV6-3 | -
CATRSGTHTDTQYF | TGTGCCACCCGTAGCGGGACCCATACAGATACGCAGTATTTT | TRBJ2-3 | TRBD2 | TRBV7-8 | -
CASSPTRANEQFF | TGTGCCAGCAGCCCCACTAGGGCCAATGAGCAGTTCTTC | TRBJ2-1 | - | TRBV11-3 | few